Following are 9 T cell receptor beta chains from one sample sequenced in a study of blood T cell repertoires in COVID-19 (dated by TCRdb to 2018 to 2020). Preparation of the library involved the immunoSEQ multiplex PCR assay. In TCRdb, the immuneACCESS table is reduced to in-frame sequences with V and J assigned. These tables do not hold every clone; where another copy was compared, an unresolved V gene accounts for under half, and the others remain unexplained. For this sample the table gives 65,000 to 90,000 clones, of which 87% were detected only once. The top ten constitute about 2.9% of the sample. The sequenced material came from peripheral blood. Receptors were obtained from a woman aged 45-60 years with active or convalescent COVID-19.

The genes are TRBV19 and TRBJ2-6; TRBD1 agrees at 7 bases. The CDR3 is 14 residues long. The junction had 2 bases not matched to a gene; V was cut back by 9 bases and J by 0 bases. In germline, CDR1 is LNHDA, CDR2 SQIVND (reference sequence). CDR3 nucleotides: TGTGCCAGCAGGGGGAGCTCTGGGGCCAACGTCCTGACTTTC. It specifies CASRGSSGANVLTF.

The gene calls are TRBV19 and TRBJ2-2, with D uncertain. CDR3 length: 12 residues. Deletions cut 5 bases from V and 5 bases from J, with 6 bases between. The germline V gene encodes CDR1 LNHDA and CDR2 SQIVND (reference sequence). CDR3 in DNA: TGTGCCAGTAGTTTTCCGACCGGGGAGCTGTTTTTT. Its protein product is CASSFPTGELFF.

The J gene is TRBJ1-1, the V gene TRBV28; weak D call: TRBD1 (5 bases). Germline assignment: CDR1 MDHEN and CDR2 SYDVKM. V gave up 3 bases and J gave up 0 bases, with 11 bases separating them. This CDR3 spans 15 amino acids. CDR3 sequence: CASSFGTFMNTEAFF. CDR3 nucleotide sequence: TGTGCCAGCAGTTTTGGGACTTTCATGAACACTGAAGCTTTCTTT.

As DNA, the CDR3 is TGTGCCACCAGCAGAGGTGGGACTAGCGAAGAGACCCAGTACTTC. Its protein is CATSRGGTSEETQYF. The chain couples TRBV15 to TRBJ2-5; 10 bases align to TRBD2. Trimming removed 1 base from V and 3 bases from J; junction bases left unmatched: 2. The CDR3 sequence is 15 residues long. Germline-derived CDR1 and CDR2 are LNHNV and YYDKDF (reference sequence).

This chain connects TRBV2 to TRBJ1-2; 8 nucleotides agree with TRBD1. V gave up 5 bases and J gave up 8 bases; unmatched junction bases: 7. Germline V gives CDR1 SNHLY, CDR2 FYNNEI. This CDR3 spans 13 amino acids. CDR3 in amino acids: CASSRTGIKGYTF. In nucleotides, the CDR3 is TGTGCCAGCAGTCGGACAGGGATTAAGGGCTACACCTTC.

This clone was observed a few times. The V gene is TRBV12-3 or TRBV12-4, the J gene TRBJ1-5, with D perhaps TRBD1 (6 bases). This CDR3 is 13 amino acids long. Trimming removed 5 bases from V and 5 bases from J, with 10 bases in between. This CDR3 is CASSMGGHQPQHF. The CDR3 nucleotides are TGTGCCAGCAGTATGGGGGGGCATCAGCCCCAGCATTTT.

This chain links TRBV23-1 with TRBJ1-1; D is undetermined. TRBV23-1 is an ORF; its function is uncertain. Trimming removed 2 bases from V and 1 base from J, with 14 bases in between. This CDR3 has 16 amino acids. The CDR3, as DNA: TGCGCCAGCAGTCAACGGTCCCAAGCCGGGAACACTGAAGCTTTCTTT. Amino acids: CASSQRSQAGNTEAFF.

The CDR3 spells CASSPGQGRENIQYF. The CDR3 DNA is TGTGCCAGCAGCCCGGGACAGGGAAGGGAAAACATTCAGTACTTC. The chain uses TRBV6-2 or TRBV6-3 and TRBJ2-4; the match to TRBD1 covers 9 bases. The junction had 8 bases not matched to a gene; V was cut back by 6 bases and J by 5 bases. This CDR3 spans 15 amino acids. Germline V gene data show CDR1 as MNHEY and CDR2 as SVGEGT.

This chain links TRBV7-2 with TRBJ2-2, with a weak D call TRBD2 (5 bases). The ends were cut back, 11 bases at V and 5 bases at J, with 18 bases in the middle. The CDR3 sequence is 14 residues long. CDR1 is SGHTA and CDR2 is FQGNSA in the germline V gene. The DNA for the CDR3 is TGTGCCGGATCCTTCCTATCGGGGACCGGGGAGCTGTTTTTT. The encoded protein is CAGSFLSGTGELFF.